This TCR beta chain was recovered during a study of T cell responses to AZD1222 COVID-19 vaccine. Remarks on this clone: The antigen is not known.

Study-wide results and caveats: There were mostly white British donors and more females than males, and clonal diversity was possibly underestimated.

Germline V gene sequence: CDR1 SGHTA, CDR2 FQGTGA. This CDR3 contains 16 residues. V lost 2 bases and J lost 0; bases outside the gene matches: 4. The protocol was immunoSEQ multiplex PCR, while the TCRdb copy is restricted to in-frame clones and leaves out a portion. Among about 120,000 clones, approximately 88% were seen once, and the ten largest hold 6.3%. The sequence was collected from an adult in good health. The chain employs TRBV7-3 and TRBJ2-1; the match to TRBD2 covers 7 bases. The sample consisted of peripheral blood, taken on day 0 of AZD1222 vaccination. CDR3 coding DNA: TGTGCCAGCAGCTTACTAGCGGCCCTCTCCTACAATGAGCAGTTCTTC. Its translation is CASSLLAALSYNEQFF.